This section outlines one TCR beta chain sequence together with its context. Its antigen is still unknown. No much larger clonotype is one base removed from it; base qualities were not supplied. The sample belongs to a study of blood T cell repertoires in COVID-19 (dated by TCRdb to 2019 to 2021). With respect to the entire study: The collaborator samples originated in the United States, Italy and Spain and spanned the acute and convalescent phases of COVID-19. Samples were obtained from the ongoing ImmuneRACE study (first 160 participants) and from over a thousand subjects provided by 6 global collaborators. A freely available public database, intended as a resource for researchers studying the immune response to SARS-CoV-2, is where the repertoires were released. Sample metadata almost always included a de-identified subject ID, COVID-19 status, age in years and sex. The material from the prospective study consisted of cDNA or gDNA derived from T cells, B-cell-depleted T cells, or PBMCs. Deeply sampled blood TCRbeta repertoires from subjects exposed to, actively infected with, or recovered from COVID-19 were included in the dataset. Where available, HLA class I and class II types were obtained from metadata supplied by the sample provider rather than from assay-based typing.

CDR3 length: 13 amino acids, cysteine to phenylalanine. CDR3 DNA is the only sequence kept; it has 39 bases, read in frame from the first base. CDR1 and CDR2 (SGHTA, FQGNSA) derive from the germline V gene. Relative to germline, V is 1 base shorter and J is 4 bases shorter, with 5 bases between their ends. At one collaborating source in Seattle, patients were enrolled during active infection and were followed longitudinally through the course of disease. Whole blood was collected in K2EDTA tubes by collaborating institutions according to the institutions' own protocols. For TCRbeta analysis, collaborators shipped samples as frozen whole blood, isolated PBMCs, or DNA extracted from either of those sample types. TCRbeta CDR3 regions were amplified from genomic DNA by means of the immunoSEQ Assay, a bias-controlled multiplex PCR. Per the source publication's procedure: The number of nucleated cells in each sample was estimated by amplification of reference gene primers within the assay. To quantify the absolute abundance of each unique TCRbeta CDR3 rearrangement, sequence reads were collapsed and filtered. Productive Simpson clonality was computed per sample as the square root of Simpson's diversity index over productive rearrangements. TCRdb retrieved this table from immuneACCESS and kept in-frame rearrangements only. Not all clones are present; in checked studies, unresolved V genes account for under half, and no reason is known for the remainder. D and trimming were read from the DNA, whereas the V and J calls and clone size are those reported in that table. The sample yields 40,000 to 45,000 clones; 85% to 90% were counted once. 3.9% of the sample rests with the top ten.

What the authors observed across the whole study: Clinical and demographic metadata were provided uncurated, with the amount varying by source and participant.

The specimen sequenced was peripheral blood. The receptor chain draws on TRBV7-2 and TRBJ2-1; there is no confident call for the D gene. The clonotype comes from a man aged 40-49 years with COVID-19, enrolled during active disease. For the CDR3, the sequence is CASSLGLYNEQFF. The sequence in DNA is TGTGCCAGCAGCTTAGGTCTATACAATGAGCAGTTCTTC.